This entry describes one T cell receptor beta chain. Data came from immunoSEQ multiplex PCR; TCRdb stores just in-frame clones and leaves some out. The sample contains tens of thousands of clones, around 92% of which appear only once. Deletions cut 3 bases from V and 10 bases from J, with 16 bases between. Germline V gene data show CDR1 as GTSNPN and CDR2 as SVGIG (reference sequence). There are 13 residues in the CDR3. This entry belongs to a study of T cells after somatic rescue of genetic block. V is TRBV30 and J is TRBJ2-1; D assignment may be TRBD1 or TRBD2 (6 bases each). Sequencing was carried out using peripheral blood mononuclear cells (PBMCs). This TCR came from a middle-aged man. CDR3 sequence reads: CAWRWGALKEQFF. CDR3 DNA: TGTGCCTGGAGGTGGGGGGCTTTGAAAGAGCAGTTCTTC.